Sequencing of this T cell receptor beta chain was carried out in a study of PD-L1 blockade in urothelial cancer. The data were produced by immunoSEQ multiplex PCR, yet TCRdb's version contains in-frame clones alone and is incomplete. The repertoire holds approximately 39,000 clones, with 80% to 90% as singletons. The ends were cut back, 5 bases at V and 4 bases at J, with 12 bases in the middle. Germline-derived CDR1 and CDR2 are LNHDA and SQIVND (reference sequence). The CDR3 contains 14 residues. The chain combines TRBV19 with TRBJ2-1, with a tentative D call TRBD1 (6 bases). This material consisted of PBMCs, taken around atezolizumab (anti-PD-L1) treatment. The clonotype was recovered from a man aged 55 to 70 with urothelial cancer. The CDR3, as DNA: TGTGCCAGTAGTGGAAGGACAGTATACAATGAGCAGTTCTTC. This encodes CASSGRTVYNEQFF.